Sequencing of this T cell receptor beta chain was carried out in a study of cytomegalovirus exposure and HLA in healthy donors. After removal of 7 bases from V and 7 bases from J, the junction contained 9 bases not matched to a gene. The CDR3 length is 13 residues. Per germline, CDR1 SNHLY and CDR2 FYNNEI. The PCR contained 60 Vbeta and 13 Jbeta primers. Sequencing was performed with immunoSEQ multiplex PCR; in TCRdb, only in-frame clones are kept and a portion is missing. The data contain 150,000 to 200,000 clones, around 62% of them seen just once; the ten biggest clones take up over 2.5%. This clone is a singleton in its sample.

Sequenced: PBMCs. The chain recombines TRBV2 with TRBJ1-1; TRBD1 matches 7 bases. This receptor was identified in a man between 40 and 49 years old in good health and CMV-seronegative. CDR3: CASTFTRDSEAFF. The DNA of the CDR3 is TGTGCCAGCACTTTCACCCGGGACAGTGAAGCTTTCTTT.